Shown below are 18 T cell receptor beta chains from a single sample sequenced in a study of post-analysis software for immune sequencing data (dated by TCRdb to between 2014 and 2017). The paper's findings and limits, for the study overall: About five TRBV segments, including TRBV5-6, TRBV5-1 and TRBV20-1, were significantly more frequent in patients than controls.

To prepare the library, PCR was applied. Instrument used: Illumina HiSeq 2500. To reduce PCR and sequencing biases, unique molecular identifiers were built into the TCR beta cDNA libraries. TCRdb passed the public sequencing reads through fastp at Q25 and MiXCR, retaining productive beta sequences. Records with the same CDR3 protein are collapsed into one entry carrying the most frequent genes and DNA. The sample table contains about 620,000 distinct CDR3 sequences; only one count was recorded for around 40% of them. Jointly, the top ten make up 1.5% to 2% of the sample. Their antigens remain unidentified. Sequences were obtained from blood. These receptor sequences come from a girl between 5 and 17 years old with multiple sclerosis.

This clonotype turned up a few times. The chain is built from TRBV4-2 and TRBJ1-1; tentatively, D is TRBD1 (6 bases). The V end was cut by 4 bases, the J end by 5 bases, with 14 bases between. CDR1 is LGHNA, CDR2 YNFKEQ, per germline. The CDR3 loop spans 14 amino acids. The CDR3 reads CASSPRTVWTEAFF. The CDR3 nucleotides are TGTGCCAGCAGCCCTAGGACAGTATGGACTGAAGCTTTCTTT.

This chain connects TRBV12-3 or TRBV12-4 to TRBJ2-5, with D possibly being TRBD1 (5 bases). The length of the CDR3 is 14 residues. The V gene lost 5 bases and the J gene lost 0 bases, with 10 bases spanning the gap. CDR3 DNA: TGTGCCAGCAGTCTGAACAGGTACCAAGAGACCCAGTACTTC. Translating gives CASSLNRYQETQYF.

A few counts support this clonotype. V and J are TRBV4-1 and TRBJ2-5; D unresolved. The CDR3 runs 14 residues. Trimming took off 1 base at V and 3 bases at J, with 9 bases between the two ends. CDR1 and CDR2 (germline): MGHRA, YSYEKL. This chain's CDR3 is CASSQGGSEETQYF. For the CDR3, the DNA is TGCGCCAGCAGCCAAGGTGGGTCGGAAGAGACCCAGTACTTC.

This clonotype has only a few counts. The CDR3 loop is CASSSDSGESEQYF. The CDR3, as DNA: TGCGCCAGCAGCTCGGACAGCGGCGAGAGCGAGCAGTACTTC. V and J are TRBV5-1 and TRBJ2-7, with D possibly matching TRBD1 (6 bases). The V gene's germline CDR1 is SGHRS and CDR2 YFSETQ. This CDR3 has 14 amino acids. The V end lost 3 bases, the J end lost 6 bases, and 16 bases lay between the germline ends.

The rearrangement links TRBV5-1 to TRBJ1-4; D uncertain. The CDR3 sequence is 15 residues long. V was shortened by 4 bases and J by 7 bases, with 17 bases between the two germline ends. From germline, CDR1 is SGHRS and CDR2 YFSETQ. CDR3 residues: CASSRSGEDGEKLFF. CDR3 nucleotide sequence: TGCGCCAGCAGCAGATCCGGGGAGGATGGTGAAAAACTGTTTTTT.

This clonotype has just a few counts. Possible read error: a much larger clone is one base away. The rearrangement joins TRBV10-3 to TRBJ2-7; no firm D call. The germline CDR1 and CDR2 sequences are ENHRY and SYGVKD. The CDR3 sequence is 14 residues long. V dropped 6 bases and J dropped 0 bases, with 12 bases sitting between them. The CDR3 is CAIRPAESSYEQYF. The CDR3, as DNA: TGTGCCATCAGGCCGGCGGAGAGCTCCTACGAGCAGTACTTC.

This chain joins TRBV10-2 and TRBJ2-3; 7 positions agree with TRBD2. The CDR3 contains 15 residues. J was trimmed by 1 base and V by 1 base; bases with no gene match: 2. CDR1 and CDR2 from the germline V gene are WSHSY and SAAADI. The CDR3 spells CASSEFGLGTDTQYF. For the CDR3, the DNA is TGCGCCAGCAGTGAGTTCGGACTAGGCACAGATACGCAGTATTTT.

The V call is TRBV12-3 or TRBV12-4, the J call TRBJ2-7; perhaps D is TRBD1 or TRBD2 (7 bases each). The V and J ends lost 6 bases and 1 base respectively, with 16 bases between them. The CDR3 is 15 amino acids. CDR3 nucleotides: TGTGCCAGCAGAGGGGGCGGGAGTCCTTCCTACGAGCAGTACTTC. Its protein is CASRGGGSPSYEQYF.

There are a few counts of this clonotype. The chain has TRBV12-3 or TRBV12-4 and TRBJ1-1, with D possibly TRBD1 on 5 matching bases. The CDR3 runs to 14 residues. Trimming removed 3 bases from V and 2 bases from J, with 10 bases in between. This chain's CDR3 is CASSLGGDNTEAFF. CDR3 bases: TGTGCCAGCAGTTTGGGGGGGGACAACACTGAAGCTTTCTTT.

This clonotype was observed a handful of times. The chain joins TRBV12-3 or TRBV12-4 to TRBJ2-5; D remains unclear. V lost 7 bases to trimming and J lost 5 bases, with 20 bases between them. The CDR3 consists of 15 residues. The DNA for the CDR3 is TGTGCCAGCAAAACTTCGGCTCGGACGAGGGAGACCCAGTACTTC. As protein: CASKTSARTRETQYF.

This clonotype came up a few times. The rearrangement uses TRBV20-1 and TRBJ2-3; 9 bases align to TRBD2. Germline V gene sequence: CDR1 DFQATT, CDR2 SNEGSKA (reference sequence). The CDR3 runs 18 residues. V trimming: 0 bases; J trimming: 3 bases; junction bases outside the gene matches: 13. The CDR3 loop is CSARDPRFAGGRTDTQYF. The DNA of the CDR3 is TGCAGTGCTAGAGACCCCCGGTTTGCGGGAGGGCGGACAGATACGCAGTATTTT.

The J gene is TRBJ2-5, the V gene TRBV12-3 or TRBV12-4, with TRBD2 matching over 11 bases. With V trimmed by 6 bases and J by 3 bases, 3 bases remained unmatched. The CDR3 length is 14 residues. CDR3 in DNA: TGTGCCAGCAGCTATAGCGGGAGGGAAGAGACCCAGTACTTC. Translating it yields CASSYSGREETQYF.

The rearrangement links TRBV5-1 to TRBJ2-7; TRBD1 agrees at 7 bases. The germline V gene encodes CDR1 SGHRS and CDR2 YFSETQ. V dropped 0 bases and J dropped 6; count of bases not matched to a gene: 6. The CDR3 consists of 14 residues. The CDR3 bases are TGCGCCAGCAGCTTGGGACAGGGTCACGCCGAGCAGTACTTC. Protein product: CASSLGQGHAEQYF.

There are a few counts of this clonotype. CDR3: CASSLVSSYNEQYF. The CDR3 DNA follows: TGTGCCAGCAGCTTGGTATCCAGCTACAATGAGCAGTACTTC. V and J are TRBV5-6 and TRBJ2-1; D unclear. The DNA end is more similar to TRBJ2-7, so the J call may be wrong. Germline CDR1 and CDR2: SGHDT and YYEEEE. The CDR3 length is 14 residues.

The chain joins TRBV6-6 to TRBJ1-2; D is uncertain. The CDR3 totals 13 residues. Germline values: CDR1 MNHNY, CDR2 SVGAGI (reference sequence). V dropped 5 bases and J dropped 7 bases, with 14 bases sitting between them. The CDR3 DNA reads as TGTGCCAGCAGTCCCGTTCAAGGGCCTGGCTACACCTTC. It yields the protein CASSPVQGPGYTF.

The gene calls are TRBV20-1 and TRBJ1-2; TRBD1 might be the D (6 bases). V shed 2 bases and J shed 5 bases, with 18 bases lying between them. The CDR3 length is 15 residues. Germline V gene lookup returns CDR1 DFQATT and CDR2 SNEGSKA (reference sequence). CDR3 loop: CSARSGRGQGYGYTF. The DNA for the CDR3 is TGCAGTGCTAGATCCGGCCGGGGCCAGGGGTATGGCTACACCTTC.

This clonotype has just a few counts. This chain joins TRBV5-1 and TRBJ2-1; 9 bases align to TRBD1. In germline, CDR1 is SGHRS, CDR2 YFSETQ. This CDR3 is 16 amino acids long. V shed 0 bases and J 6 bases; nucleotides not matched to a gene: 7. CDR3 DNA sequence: TGCGCCAGCAGCTTGGGTCTCCGGACAGGGGTCAATGAGCAGTTCTTC. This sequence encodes CASSLGLRTGVNEQFF.

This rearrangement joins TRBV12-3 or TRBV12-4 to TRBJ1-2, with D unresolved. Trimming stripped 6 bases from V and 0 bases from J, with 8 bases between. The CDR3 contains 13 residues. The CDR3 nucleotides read TGTGCCAGCAGGCCCTCAGCTAACTATGGCTACACCTTC. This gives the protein CASRPSANYGYTF.